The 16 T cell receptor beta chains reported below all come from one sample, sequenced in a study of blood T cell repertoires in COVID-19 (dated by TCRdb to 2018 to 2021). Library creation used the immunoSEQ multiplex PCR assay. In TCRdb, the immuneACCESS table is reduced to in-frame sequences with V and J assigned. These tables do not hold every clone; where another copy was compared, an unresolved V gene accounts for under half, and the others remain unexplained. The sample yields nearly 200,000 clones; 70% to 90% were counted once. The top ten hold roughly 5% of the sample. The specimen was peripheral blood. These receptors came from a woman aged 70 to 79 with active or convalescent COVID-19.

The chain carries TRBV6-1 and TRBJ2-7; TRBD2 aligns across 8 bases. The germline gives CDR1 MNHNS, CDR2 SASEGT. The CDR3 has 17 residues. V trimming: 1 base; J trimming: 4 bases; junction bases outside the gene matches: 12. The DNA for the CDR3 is TGTGCCAGCAGTGAAGGCTCCTGGGGTAGCGGGATGTACGAGCAGTACTTC. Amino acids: CASSEGSWGSGMYEQYF.

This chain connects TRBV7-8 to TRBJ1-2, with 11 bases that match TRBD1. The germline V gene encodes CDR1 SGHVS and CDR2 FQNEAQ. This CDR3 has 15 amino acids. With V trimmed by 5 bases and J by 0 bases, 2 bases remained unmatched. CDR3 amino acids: CASSPGQGANYGYTF. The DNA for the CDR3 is TGTGCCAGCAGCCCGGGACAGGGGGCTAACTATGGCTACACCTTC.

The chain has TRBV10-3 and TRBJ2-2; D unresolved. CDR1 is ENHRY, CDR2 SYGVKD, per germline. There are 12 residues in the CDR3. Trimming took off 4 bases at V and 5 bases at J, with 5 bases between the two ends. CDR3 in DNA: TGTGCCATCAGTGGCGCGACCGGGGAGCTGTTTTTT. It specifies CAISGATGELFF.

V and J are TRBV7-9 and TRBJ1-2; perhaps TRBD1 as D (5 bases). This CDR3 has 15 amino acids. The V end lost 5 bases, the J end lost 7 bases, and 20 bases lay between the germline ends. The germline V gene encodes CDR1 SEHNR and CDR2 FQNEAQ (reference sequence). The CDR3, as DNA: TGTGCCAGCAGCCAGAGCGGGAGTGGGGGATTTGGCTACACCTTC. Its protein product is CASSQSGSGGFGYTF.

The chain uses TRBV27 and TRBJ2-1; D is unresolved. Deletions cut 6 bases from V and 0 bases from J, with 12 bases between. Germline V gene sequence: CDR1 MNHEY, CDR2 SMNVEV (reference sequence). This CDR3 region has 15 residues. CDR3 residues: CASRDGGSSYNEQFF. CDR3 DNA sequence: TGTGCCAGCAGAGACGGCGGTAGCTCCTACAATGAGCAGTTCTTC.

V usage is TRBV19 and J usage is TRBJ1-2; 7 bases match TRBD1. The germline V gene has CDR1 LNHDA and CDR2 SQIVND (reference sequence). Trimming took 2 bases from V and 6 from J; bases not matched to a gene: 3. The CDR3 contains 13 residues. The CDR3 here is CASSITGADGYTF. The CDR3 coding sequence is TGTGCCAGTAGTATAACAGGGGCCGATGGCTACACCTTC.

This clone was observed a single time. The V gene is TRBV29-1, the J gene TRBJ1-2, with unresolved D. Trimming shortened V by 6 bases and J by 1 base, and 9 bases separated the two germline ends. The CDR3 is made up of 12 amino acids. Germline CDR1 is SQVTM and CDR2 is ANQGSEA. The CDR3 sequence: CSVSDFNYGYTF. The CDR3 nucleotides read TGCAGCGTCTCTGACTTTAACTATGGCTACACCTTC. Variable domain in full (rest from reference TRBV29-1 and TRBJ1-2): SAVISQKPSRDICQRGTSLTIQCQVDSQVTMMFWYRQQPGQSLTLIATANQGSEATYESGFVIDKFPISRPNLTFSTLTVSNMSPEDSSIYLCSVSDFNYGYTFGSGTRLTVV.

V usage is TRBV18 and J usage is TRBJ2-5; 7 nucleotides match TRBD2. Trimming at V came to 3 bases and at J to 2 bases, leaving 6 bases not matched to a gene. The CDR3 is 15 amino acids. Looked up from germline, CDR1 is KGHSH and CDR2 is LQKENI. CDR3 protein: CASSPQTSAQETQYF. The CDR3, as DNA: TGTGCCAGCTCACCGCAAACTAGCGCTCAAGAGACCCAGTACTTC.

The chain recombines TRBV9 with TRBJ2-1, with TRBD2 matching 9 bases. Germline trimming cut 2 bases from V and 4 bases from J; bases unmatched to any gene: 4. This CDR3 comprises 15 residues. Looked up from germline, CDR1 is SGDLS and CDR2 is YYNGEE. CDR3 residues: CASSVTSGNYNEQFF. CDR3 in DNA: TGTGCCAGCAGCGTGACTAGCGGCAATTACAATGAGCAGTTCTTC.

The CDR3 nucleotides are TGTGCCAGCAGCTTACAAGCGTCGGGGTACAATGAGCAGTTCTTC. Amino acids: CASSLQASGYNEQFF. The chain joins TRBV7-2 to TRBJ2-1; D is perhaps TRBD2 (5 bases). CDR1 and CDR2 (germline): SGHTA, FQGNSA. This CDR3 has 15 residues. Trimming stripped 2 bases from V and 4 bases from J, with 12 bases between.

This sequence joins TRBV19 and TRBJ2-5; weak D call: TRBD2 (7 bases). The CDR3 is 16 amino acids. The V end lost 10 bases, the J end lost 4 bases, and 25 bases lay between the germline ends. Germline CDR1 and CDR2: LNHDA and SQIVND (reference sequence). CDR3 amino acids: CATRSGGGTSGETQYF. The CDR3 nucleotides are TGTGCCACCCGCTCGGGGGGCGGGACCAGTGGAGAGACCCAGTACTTC.

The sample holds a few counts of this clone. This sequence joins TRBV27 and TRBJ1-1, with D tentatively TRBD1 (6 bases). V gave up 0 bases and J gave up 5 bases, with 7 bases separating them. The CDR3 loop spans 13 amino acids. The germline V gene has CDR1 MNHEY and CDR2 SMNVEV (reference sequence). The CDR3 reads CASSLSRGTEAFF. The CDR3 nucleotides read TGTGCCAGCAGTTTATCCAGGGGAACTGAAGCTTTCTTT.

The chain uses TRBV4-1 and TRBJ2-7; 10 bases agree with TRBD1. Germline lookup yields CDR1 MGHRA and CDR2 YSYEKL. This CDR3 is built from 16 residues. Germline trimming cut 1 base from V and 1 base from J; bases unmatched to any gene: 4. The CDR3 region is CASSQAMGQGSYEQYF. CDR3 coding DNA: TGCGCCAGCAGCCAAGCGATGGGACAGGGGTCCTACGAGCAGTACTTC.

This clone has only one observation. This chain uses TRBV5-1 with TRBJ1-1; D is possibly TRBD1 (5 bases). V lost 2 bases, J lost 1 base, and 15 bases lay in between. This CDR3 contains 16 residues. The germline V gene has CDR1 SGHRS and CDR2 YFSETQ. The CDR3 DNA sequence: TGCGCCAGCAGCTTCGGGAGACAGCCTGGGAACACTGAAGCTTTCTTT. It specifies CASSFGRQPGNTEAFF.

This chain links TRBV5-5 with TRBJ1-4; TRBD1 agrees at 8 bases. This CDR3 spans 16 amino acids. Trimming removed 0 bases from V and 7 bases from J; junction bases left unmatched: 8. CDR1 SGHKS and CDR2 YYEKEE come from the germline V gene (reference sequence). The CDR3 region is CASSLGGRQGSEKLFF. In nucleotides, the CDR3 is TGTGCCAGCAGCTTGGGGGGACGACAGGGGAGTGAAAAACTGTTTTTT.

The CDR3 DNA follows: TGTGCCAGCAGCTCCGGACAGCTCCAAGAGACCCAGTACTTC. Its translation: CASSSGQLQETQYF. The chain couples TRBV5-5 to TRBJ2-5; tentatively, D is TRBD1 (6 bases). V shed 3 bases and J shed 1 base, with 10 bases lying between them. The length of the CDR3 is 14 residues. Per the germline V gene, CDR1 is SGHKS and CDR2 is YYEKEE (reference sequence).